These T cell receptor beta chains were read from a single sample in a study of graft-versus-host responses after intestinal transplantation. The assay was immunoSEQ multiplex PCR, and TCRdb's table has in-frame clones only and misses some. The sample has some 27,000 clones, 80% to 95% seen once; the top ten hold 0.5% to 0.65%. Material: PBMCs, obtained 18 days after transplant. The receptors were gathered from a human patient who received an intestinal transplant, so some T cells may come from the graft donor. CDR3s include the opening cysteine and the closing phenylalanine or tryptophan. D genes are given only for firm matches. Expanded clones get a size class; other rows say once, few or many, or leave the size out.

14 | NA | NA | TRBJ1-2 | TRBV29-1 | TGCAGCGTTGTACACCGCCAGAGAAGCTATGGCTACACCTTC | CSVVHRQRSYGYTF
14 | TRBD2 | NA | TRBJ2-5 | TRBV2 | TGTGCCAGCAGTGACGTAGCGGGGGAGGGGACCCAGTACTTC | CASSDVAGEGTQYF
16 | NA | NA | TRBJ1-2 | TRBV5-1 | TGCGCCAGCAGCCCTCTCACCGGGACTGCTGACTATGGCTACACCTTC | CASSPLTGTADYGYTF
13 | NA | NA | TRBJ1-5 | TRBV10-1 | TGCGCCAGCAGTGAGGCCACAGGCCAGCCCCAGCATTTT | CASSEATGQPQHF
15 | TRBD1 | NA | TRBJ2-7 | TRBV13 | TGTGCCAGCAGCTCCGGACAGGTGCCTCGGGGCGAGCAGTACTTC | CASSSGQVPRGEQYF
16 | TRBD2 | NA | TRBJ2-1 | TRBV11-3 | TGTGCCAGCAGCCTGTTTACCGGGACTAGCGTCTATGAGCAGTTCTTC | CASSLFTGTSVYEQFF
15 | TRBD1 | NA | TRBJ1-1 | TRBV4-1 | TGCGCCAGCAGCCAAGAAGGCACAGGGGGCACTGAAGCTTTCTTT | CASSQEGTGGTEAFF
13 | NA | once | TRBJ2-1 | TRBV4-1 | TGCGCCAGCAGCCAAGAAGGGGTTGATGAGCAGTTCTTC | CASSQEGVDEQFF
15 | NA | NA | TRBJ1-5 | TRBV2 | TGTGCCAGCAGTGATGGGCCACAAGACGATCAGCCCCAGCATTTT | CASSDGPQDDQPQHF
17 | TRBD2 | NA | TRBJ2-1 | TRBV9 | TGTGCCAGCAGCGGCGGGGGCCGCGGGGGGGAATACAATGAGCAGTTCTTC | CASSGGGRGGEYNEQFF
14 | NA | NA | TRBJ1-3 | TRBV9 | TGTGCCAGCAGCGCCAGCAGCTCTGGAAACACCATATATTTT | CASSASSSGNTIYF
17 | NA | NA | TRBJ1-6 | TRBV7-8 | TGTGCCAGCAGCTTAAGTGGCGTGTCGGGTCTAAATTCACCCCTCCACTTT | CASSLSGVSGLNSPLHF
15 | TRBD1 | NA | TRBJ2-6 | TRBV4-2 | TGTGCCAGCAGCCAGGACAGGTCTGGGGCCAACGTCCTGACTTTC | CASSQDRSGANVLTF
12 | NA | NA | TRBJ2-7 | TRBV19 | TGTGCCAGTAGTATTGGGGAGACAGTCAAGTACTTC | CASSIGETVKYF
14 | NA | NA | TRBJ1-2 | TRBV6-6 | TGTGCCAGCAGTTCACCAGGGGATAAGAATGGCTACACCTTC | CASSSPGDKNGYTF
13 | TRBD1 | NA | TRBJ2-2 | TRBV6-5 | TGTGCCAGCAGGACAGGGCGCCCCGGGGAGCTGTTTTTT | CASRTGRPGELFF
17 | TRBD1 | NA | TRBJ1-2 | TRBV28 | TGTGCCAGCAGTTTAAGAGGGGGCGCCCGAAAAAGCTATGGCTACACCTTC | CASSLRGGARKSYGYTF
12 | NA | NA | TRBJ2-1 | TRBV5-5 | TGTGCCAGCAGCCCGGGGGAATTTGAGCAGTTCTTC | CASSPGEFEQFF
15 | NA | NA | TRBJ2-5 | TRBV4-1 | TGCGCCAGCAGCCCCTCTCCCGGGGTCCAAGAGACCCAGTACTTC | CASSPSPGVQETQYF
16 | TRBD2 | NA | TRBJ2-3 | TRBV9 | TGTGCCAGCAGTTCTAGGGCGGGGGACCGCACAGATACGCAGTATTTT | CASSSRAGDRTDTQYF
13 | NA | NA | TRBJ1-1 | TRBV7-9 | TGTGCCAGCAGCCCCCCAGGGCCCACTGAAGCTTTCTTT | CASSPPGPTEAFF
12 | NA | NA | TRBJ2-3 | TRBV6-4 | TGTGCCAGCAGTGACAGGGAAGATACGCAGTATTTT | CASSDREDTQYF
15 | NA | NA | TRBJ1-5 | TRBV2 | TGTGCCAGCAGTGAGGATCTTCTATTTGTGGAGCCCCAGCATTTT | CASSEDLLFVEPQHF
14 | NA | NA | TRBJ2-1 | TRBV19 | TGTGCCAGTAGTATAGATTCCCAGTACAATGAGCAGTTCTTC | CASSIDSQYNEQFF
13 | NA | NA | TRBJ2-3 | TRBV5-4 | TGTGCCAGCAGCTTGTACGGCACAGATACGCAGTATTTT | CASSLYGTDTQYF
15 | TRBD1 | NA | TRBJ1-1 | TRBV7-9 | TGTGCCAGCGGCCGGACAGGGGGCGTGGACACTGAAGCTTTCTTT | CASGRTGGVDTEAFF
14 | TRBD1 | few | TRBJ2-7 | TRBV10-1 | TGCGCCAGCAGTGTAGGGGGCAACTCCTACGAGCAGTACTTC | CASSVGGNSYEQYF